A selection of T cell receptor beta chains follows, all from one sample in a study of T cell responses to AZD1222 COVID-19 vaccine. TCRdb's copy holds only in-frame clones and misses some; the assay was immunoSEQ multiplex PCR. The sample shows approximately 94,000 clones, about 87% of them seen only once. The sample in question was peripheral blood, obtained on day 0 of MenACWY control vaccination. Every receptor here comes from an adult in good health. CDR3s leave out the opening cysteine and the closing phenylalanine or tryptophan. The order of the fields is V gene, J gene, CDR3 length, CDR3 protein.

v_call: TRBV10-1
j_call: TRBJ1-2
cdr3_length: 10
cdr3_aa: ASSDSEGGYT

v_call: TRBV27
j_call: TRBJ1-4
cdr3_length: 13
cdr3_aa: ASSLRAGFNEKLF

v_call: TRBV5-4
j_call: TRBJ1-1
cdr3_length: 13
cdr3_aa: ASSKRTGTNTEAF

v_call: TRBV6-5
j_call: TRBJ2-1
cdr3_length: 11
cdr3_aa: ASTGQGWNEQF

v_call: TRBV7-9
j_call: TRBJ2-1
cdr3_length: 12
cdr3_aa: ASSQAVRGNEQF

v_call: TRBV28
j_call: TRBJ2-5
cdr3_length: 12
cdr3_aa: ASTIQAGWQTQY

v_call: TRBV19
j_call: TRBJ1-2
cdr3_length: 12
cdr3_aa: ASSTGTGLGGYT

v_call: TRBV29-1
j_call: TRBJ2-2
cdr3_length: 13
cdr3_aa: SVVRDSLNTGELF

v_call: TRBV7-9
j_call: TRBJ2-7
cdr3_length: 11
cdr3_aa: ASSLAEGSEQY

v_call: TRBV9
j_call: TRBJ2-3
cdr3_length: 14
cdr3_aa: ASSVVFGGGTDTQY

v_call: TRBV6-5
j_call: TRBJ2-7
cdr3_length: 12
cdr3_aa: ASRTGVGTYEQY

v_call: TRBV6-5
j_call: TRBJ1-5
cdr3_length: 13
cdr3_aa: ASSYSTGPNQPQH

v_call: TRBV7-2
j_call: TRBJ2-1
cdr3_length: 11
cdr3_aa: ASSQSSGGWVF

v_call: TRBV7-9
j_call: TRBJ1-4
cdr3_length: 14
cdr3_aa: ASSLPPFRDNEKLF

v_call: TRBV11-2
j_call: TRBJ2-3
cdr3_length: 11
cdr3_aa: ASSLDGGRTQY

v_call: TRBV30
j_call: TRBJ2-7
cdr3_length: 10
cdr3_aa: AWRPPGTLTY

v_call: TRBV7-6
j_call: TRBJ2-1
cdr3_length: 11
cdr3_aa: ASSLAQLNEQF

v_call: TRBV19
j_call: TRBJ1-2
cdr3_length: 12
cdr3_aa: ASSQETVLYGYT

v_call: TRBV19
j_call: TRBJ1-5
cdr3_length: 14
cdr3_aa: ASSPAQQRGNQPQH

v_call: TRBV5-6
j_call: TRBJ2-7
cdr3_length: 12
cdr3_aa: ASSLGQGRYEQY

v_call: TRBV5-8
j_call: TRBJ2-3
cdr3_length: 13
cdr3_aa: ASSPGRALTDTQY

v_call: TRBV5-4
j_call: TRBJ2-1
cdr3_length: 14
cdr3_aa: ASSLVQAGDYNEQF

v_call: TRBV11-2
j_call: TRBJ2-2
cdr3_length: 12
cdr3_aa: ASSRFTGPGELF

v_call: TRBV6-2/TRBV6-3
j_call: TRBJ1-1
cdr3_length: 10
cdr3_aa: ASSPSHREAF

v_call: TRBV9
j_call: TRBJ1-2
cdr3_length: 12
cdr3_aa: ASSVAWQAYGYT

v_call: TRBV3-1/TRBV3-2
j_call: TRBJ1-1
cdr3_length: 13
cdr3_aa: ASSLDPERGTEAF

v_call: TRBV9
j_call: TRBJ1-5
cdr3_length: 13
cdr3_aa: ASSGGTGDFWPQH

v_call: TRBV10-1
j_call: TRBJ2-2
cdr3_length: 12
cdr3_aa: ASRGGTNTGELF

v_call: TRBV5-1
j_call: TRBJ2-3
cdr3_length: 12
cdr3_aa: ASSFGTTTDTQY

v_call: TRBV18
j_call: TRBJ1-1
cdr3_length: 12
cdr3_aa: ASSPGLMTVEAF

v_call: TRBV5-1
j_call: TRBJ2-2
cdr3_length: 16
cdr3_aa: ASSLAPKSPANTGELF

v_call: TRBV6-6
j_call: TRBJ2-3
cdr3_length: 14
cdr3_aa: ASSSGQGGYTDTQY

v_call: TRBV18
j_call: TRBJ1-2
cdr3_length: 12
cdr3_aa: ASSPIDSTGGYT

v_call: TRBV7-9
j_call: TRBJ2-7
cdr3_length: 14
cdr3_aa: ASSFVLTGGRYEQY

v_call: TRBV12-3/TRBV12-4
j_call: TRBJ2-2
cdr3_length: 11
cdr3_aa: ASSPRGFGELF

v_call: TRBV24-1
j_call: TRBJ2-7
cdr3_length: 13
cdr3_aa: ATSDPRDRSYEQY

v_call: TRBV19
j_call: TRBJ2-5
cdr3_length: 11
cdr3_aa: ASSSGGRETQY

v_call: TRBV19
j_call: TRBJ2-7
cdr3_length: 12
cdr3_aa: ASSVGWSSYEQY

v_call: TRBV4-3
j_call: TRBJ1-2
cdr3_length: 12
cdr3_aa: ASSPGPASYGYT

v_call: TRBV9
j_call: TRBJ1-2
cdr3_length: 14
cdr3_aa: ASSARDGGFNYGYT

v_call: TRBV10-3
j_call: TRBJ2-2
cdr3_length: 13
cdr3_aa: AISEFAQNTGELF

v_call: TRBV28
j_call: TRBJ1-2
cdr3_length: 9
cdr3_aa: ASSPGYGYT